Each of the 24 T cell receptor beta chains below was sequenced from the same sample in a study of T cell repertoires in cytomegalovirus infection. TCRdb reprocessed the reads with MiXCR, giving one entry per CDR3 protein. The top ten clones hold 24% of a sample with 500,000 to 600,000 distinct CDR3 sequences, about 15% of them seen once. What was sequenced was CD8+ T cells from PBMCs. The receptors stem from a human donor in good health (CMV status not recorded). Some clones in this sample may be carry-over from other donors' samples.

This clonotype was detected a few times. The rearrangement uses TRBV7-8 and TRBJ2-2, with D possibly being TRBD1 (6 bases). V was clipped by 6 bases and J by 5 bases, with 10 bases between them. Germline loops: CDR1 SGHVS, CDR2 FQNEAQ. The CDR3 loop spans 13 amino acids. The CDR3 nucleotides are TGTGCCAGCAGATATAGGGGGACCGGGGAGCTGTTTTTT. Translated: CASRYRGTGELFF.

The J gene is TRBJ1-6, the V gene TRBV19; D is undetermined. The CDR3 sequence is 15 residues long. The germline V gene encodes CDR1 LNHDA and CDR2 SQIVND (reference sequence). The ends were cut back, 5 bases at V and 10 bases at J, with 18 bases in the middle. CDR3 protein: CASSWAARNESPLHF. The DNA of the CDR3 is TGTGCCAGTAGTTGGGCAGCCCGCAACGAGTCACCCCTCCACTTT.

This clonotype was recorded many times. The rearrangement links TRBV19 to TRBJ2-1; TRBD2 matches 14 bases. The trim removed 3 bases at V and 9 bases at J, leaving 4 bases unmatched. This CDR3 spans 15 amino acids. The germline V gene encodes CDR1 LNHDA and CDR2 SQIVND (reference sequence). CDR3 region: CASSMGLAGEVEQFF. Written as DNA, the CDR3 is TGTGCCAGTAGTATGGGACTAGCGGGAGAGGTTGAGCAGTTCTTC.

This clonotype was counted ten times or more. For the CDR3, the DNA is TGTGCCAGCAGTTTGAGCCACGGTAGCAATGAGCAGTTCTTC. The encoded protein is CASSLSHGSNEQFF. The chain employs TRBV6-5 and TRBJ2-1; D is undetermined. The length of the CDR3 is 14 residues. V was cut by 4 bases and J by 6 bases, with 13 bases left in between. CDR1 and CDR2 (germline): MNHEY, SVGAGI.

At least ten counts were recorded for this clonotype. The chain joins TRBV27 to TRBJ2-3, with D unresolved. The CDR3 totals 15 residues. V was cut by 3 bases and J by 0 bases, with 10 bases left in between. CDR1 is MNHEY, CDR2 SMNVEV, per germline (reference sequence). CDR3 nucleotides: TGTGCCAGCAGTTTGTTTGAAGATAGCACAGATACGCAGTATTTT. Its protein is CASSLFEDSTDTQYF.

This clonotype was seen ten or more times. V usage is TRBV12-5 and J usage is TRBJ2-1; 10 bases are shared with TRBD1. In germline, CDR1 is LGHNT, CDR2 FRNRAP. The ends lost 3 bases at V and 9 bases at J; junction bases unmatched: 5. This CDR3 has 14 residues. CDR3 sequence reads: CASGLGQGGSEQFF. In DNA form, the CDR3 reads TGTGCTAGTGGTTTAGGACAGGGGGGGAGTGAGCAGTTCTTC.

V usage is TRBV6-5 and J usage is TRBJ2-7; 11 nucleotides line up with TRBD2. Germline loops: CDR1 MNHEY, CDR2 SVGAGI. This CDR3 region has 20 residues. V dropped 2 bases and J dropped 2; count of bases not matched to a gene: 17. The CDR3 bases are TGTGCCAGCAGTTACATCGCGCCTAGCGGGAGGAGGGGACTAACCTACGAGCAGTACTTC. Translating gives CASSYIAPSGRRGLTYEQYF.

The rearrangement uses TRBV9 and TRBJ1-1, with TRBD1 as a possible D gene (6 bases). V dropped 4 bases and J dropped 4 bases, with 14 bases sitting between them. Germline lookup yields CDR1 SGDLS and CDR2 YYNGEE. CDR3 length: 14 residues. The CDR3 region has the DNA TGTGCCAGCAGCTCTCACAGGGAGCCCACTGAAGCTTTCTTT. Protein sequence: CASSSHREPTEAFF.

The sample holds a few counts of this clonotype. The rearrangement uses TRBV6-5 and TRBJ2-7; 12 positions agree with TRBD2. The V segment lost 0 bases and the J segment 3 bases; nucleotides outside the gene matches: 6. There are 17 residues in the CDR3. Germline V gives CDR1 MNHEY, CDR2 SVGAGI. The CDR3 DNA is TGTGCCAGCAGTTACTCGGGACTAGCGGGCAGATACTACGAGCAGTACTTC. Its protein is CASSYSGLAGRYYEQYF.

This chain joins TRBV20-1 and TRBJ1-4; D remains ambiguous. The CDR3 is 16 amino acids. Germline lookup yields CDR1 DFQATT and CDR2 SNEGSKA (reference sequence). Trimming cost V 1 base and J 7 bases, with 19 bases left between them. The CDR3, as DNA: TGCAGTGCTAGAGTGGCCGCGGCCTCGCTTAGTGAAAAACTGTTTTTT. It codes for CSARVAAASLSEKLFF.

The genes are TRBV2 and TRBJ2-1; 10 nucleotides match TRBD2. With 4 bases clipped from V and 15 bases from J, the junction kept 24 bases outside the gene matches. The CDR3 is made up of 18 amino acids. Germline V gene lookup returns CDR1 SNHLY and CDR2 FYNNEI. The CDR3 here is CASSASSGSGSFYNELFF. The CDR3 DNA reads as TGTGCCAGCAGTGCCTCTAGCGGGAGCGGGTCTTTCTACAATGAGTTGTTCTTC.

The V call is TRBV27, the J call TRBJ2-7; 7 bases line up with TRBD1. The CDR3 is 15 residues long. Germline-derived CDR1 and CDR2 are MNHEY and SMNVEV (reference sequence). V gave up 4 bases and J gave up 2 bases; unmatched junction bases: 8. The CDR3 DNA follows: TGTGCCAGCAGTTCCCCACGACAGGGCCCCTACGAGCAGTACTTC. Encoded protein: CASSSPRQGPYEQYF.

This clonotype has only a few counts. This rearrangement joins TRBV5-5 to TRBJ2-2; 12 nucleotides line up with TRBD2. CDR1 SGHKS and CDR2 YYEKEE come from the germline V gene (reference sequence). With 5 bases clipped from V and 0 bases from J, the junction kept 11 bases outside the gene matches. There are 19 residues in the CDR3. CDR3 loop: CASRHHRLAGATNTGELFF. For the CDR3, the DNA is TGTGCCAGCAGACACCACCGACTAGCGGGGGCGACGAACACCGGGGAGCTGTTTTTT.

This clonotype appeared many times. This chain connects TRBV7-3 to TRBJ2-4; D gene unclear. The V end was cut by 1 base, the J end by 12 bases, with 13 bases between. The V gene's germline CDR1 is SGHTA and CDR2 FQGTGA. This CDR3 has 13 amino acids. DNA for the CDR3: TGTGCCAGCAGCTTAAGTTCCGGAATAGATCAGTACTTC. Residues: CASSLSSGIDQYF.

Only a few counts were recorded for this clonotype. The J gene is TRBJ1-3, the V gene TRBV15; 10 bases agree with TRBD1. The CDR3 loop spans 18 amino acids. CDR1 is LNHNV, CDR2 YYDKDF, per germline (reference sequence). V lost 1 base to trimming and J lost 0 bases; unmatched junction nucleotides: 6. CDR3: CATSRGQGAIHSGNTIYF. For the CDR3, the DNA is TGTGCCACCAGCAGAGGACAGGGGGCTATTCACTCTGGAAACACCATATATTTT.

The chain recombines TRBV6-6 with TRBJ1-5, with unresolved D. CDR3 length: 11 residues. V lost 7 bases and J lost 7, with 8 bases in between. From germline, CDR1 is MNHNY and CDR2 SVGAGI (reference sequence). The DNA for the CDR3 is TGTGCCAGCACAGCCGGGCAGCCCCAGCATTTT. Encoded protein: CASTAGQPQHF.

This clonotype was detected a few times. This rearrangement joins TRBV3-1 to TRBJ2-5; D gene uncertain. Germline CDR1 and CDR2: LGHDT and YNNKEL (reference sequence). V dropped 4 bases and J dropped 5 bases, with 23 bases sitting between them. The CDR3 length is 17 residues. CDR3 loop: CASSPDPPSRQWETQYF. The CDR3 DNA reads TGTGCCAGCAGCCCTGATCCGCCTTCCCGGCAGTGGGAGACCCAGTACTTC.

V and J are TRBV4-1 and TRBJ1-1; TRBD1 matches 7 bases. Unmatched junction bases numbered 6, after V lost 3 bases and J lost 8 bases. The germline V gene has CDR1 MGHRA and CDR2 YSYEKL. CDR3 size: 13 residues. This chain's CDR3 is CASSHREGQEAFF. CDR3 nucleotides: TGCGCCAGCAGCCATCGCGAGGGACAGGAAGCTTTCTTT.

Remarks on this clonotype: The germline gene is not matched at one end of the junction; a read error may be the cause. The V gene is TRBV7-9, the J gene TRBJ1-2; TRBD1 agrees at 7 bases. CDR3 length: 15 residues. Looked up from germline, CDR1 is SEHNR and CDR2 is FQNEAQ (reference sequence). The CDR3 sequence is CASSSSGQPNYGCTF. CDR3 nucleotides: TGTGCCAGCAGCTCCTCGGGACAGCCTAACTATGGCTGCACCTTC.

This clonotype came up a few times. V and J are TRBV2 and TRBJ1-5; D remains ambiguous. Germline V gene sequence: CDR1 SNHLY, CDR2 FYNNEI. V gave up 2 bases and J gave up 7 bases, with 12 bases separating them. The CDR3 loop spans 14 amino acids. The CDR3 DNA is TGTGCCAGCAGTGAACGGGGAGGTGACCAGCCCCAGCATTTT. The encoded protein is CASSERGGDQPQHF.

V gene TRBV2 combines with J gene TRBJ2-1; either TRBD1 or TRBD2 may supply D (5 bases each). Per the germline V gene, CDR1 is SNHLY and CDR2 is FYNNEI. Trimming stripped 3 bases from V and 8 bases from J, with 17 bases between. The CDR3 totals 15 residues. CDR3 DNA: TGTGCCAGCAGTGACAATGGGGGAGCCCTCGATGAGCAGTTCTTC. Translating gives CASSDNGGALDEQFF.

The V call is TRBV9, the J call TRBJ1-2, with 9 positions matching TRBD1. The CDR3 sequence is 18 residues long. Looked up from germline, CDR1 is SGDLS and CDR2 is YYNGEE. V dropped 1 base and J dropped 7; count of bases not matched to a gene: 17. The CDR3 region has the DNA TGTGCCAGCAGCGTAAGGGACAGGGTCCCCGGATTTCTACCTGGCTACACCTTC. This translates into CASSVRDRVPGFLPGYTF.

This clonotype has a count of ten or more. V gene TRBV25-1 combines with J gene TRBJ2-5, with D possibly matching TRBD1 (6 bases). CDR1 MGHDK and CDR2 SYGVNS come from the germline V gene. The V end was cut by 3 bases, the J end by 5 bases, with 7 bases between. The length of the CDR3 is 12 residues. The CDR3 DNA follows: TGTGCCAGCAGTGACAGGGGTGAGACCCAGTACTTC. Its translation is CASSDRGETQYF.

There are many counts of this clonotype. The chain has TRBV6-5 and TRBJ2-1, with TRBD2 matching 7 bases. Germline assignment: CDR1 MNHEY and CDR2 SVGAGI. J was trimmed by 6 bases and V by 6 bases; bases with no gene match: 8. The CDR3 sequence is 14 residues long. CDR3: CASRAGVGFNEQFF. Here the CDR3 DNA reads TGTGCCAGCAGGGCGGGAGTGGGTTTCAATGAGCAGTTCTTC.